This TCR beta chain was sequenced in a study of CD8+ T cells in alopecia areata. Overall study: Twice daily, treated patients received 5 to 10 mg of oral tofacitinib.

Both CD4+ and CD8+ T cells were separated by sorting PBMCs. Turning to this clone: Its antigen is currently unknown.

Points from the study as a whole: Clonality was higher in lesional than normal scalp, especially in alopecia totalis/universalis. Patients shared TCRs less clearly than mice did, possibly for HLA-related reasons.

Following RNA extraction, reverse transcription yielded cDNA that acted as the sequencing template. Here immunoSEQ multiplex PCR was the method, and the copy in TCRdb shows in-frame clones only, minus some. This sample carries about 150,000 clones, 40% to 50% of them seen once, and the ten largest clones take about 6.3%. The TCR was taken from a human donor with alopecia areata. Sequencing was carried out using CD4+ T cells sorted from blood.

The CDR3 bases are TGTGCCAGCAGTGTCCCGGGCCAGCCCCAGCATTTT. Translation: CASSVPGQPQHF. The chain joins TRBV27 to TRBJ1-5; D is undetermined. This CDR3 is 12 amino acids long. Germline V gene sequence: CDR1 MNHEY, CDR2 SMNVEV (reference sequence). The germline V and J ends were trimmed by 5 bases and 7 bases, with 9 bases remaining between them.